A selection of T cell receptor beta chains follows, all from one sample in a study of CD4+ T cells in melanoma. Here immunoSEQ multiplex PCR was the method, and the copy in TCRdb shows in-frame clones only, minus some. Of more than 90,000 clones detected, roughly 90% appear once; the ten largest clones hold 2.5% to 3.5%. The sample comprised peripheral blood. The receptors here all came from a human donor with melanoma. Both conserved end residues are part of each CDR3. A D gene is named only where the DNA matches it firmly. Clone size, where shown, is once, few, many, or a class for clones that have expanded.

V: TRBV5-1
D: TRBD2
size: -
J: TRBJ2-2
DNA: TGCGCCAGCAGCTTGTCCGCGGGGGGTCGGTACACCGGGGAGCTGTTTTTT
CDR3: CASSLSAGGRYTGELFF

V: TRBV28
D: -
size: -
J: TRBJ1-5
DNA: TGTGCCAGCAGCGGCAATCAGCCCCAGCATTTT
CDR3: CASSGNQPQHF

V: TRBV7-2
D: -
size: -
J: TRBJ2-5
DNA: TGTGCCAGCAGCTCCGTCCCTTCCATTGGGACCCAGTACTTC
CDR3: CASSSVPSIGTQYF

V: TRBV11-2
D: -
size: -
J: TRBJ2-7
DNA: TGTGCCAGCAGCTTAGAGTCCCAACACAGCTACGAGCAGTACTTC
CDR3: CASSLESQHSYEQYF

V: TRBV9
D: TRBD2
size: -
J: TRBJ2-1
DNA: TGTGCCAGCAGCGTAGCGGGGGGGGAGGGTGAGCAGTTCTTC
CDR3: CASSVAGGEGEQFF

V: TRBV5-1
D: TRBD1
size: -
J: TRBJ2-1
DNA: TGCGCCAGCATTCAGACAGGGCGAGGGCACAATGAGCAGTTCTTC
CDR3: CASIQTGRGHNEQFF

V: TRBV5-1
D: TRBD2
size: -
J: TRBJ2-2
DNA: TGCGCCAGCAGCTATACCCCCGGGACTAGGGACACCGGGGAGCTGTTTTTT
CDR3: CASSYTPGTRDTGELFF

V: TRBV5-5
D: TRBD1
size: -
J: TRBJ2-5
DNA: TGTGCCAGCAGCGTACAGGGGGAAGAGACCCAGTACTTC
CDR3: CASSVQGEETQYF

V: TRBV19
D: -
size: once
J: TRBJ2-5
DNA: TGTGCCAGTACCCCGGGGAGACAGGAGACCCAGTACTTC
CDR3: CASTPGRQETQYF

V: TRBV28
D: -
size: -
J: TRBJ2-3
DNA: TGTGCCAGCAGTTTAGTACAGGGAGGCACAGATACGCAGTATTTT
CDR3: CASSLVQGGTDTQYF

V: TRBV4-3
D: TRBD1
size: -
J: TRBJ1-1
DNA: TGCGCCAGCAGCCAAGATCGTAGCAGGGGGCCGGCTTTCTTT
CDR3: CASSQDRSRGPAFF

V: TRBV7-8
D: -
size: -
J: TRBJ1-1
DNA: TGTGCCAGCAGCCTCCAGACGGTGAACACTGAAGCTTTCTTT
CDR3: CASSLQTVNTEAFF

V: TRBV4-3
D: -
size: once
J: TRBJ2-7
DNA: TGCGCCAGCAGCCAAGATCAGGGCGGTGTGGGTTACGAGCAGTACTTC
CDR3: CASSQDQGGVGYEQYF

V: TRBV15
D: -
size: -
J: TRBJ2-7
DNA: TGTGCCACCAGCAGAGATCCCAGGGGAGTCTACGAGCAGTACTTC
CDR3: CATSRDPRGVYEQYF

V: TRBV4-2
D: -
size: -
J: TRBJ2-5
DNA: TGTGCCAGCAGCCAAGACAATTTGTCACGAGAGACCCAGTACTTC
CDR3: CASSQDNLSRETQYF

V: TRBV2
D: -
size: -
J: TRBJ2-2
DNA: TGTGCCAGCAGAGGGACTTGGAGCACCGGGGAGCTGTTTTTT
CDR3: CASRGTWSTGELFF

V: TRBV2
D: -
size: -
J: TRBJ1-1
DNA: TGTGCCAGCTCAGTGTTCATGAACACTGAAGCTTTCTTT
CDR3: CASSVFMNTEAFF

V: TRBV2
D: -
size: -
J: TRBJ1-5
DNA: TGTGCCAGCAGTGAAGCGCCCCGGGGGCGCGAACAGCCCCAGCATTTT
CDR3: CASSEAPRGREQPQHF

V: TRBV14
D: TRBD1
size: -
J: TRBJ1-1
DNA: TGTGCCAGCAGCCAAAGGGTTTACAGGGGCCCTGAAGCTTTCTTT
CDR3: CASSQRVYRGPEAFF

V: TRBV30
D: -
size: -
J: TRBJ2-2
DNA: TGTGCCTGGAGTGTACATCAGATCGGGGAGCTGTTTTTT
CDR3: CAWSVHQIGELFF

V: TRBV2
D: -
size: -
J: TRBJ2-1
DNA: TGTGCCAGCAGTGAGAACGTAGGCGGCAACAATGAGCAGTTCTTC
CDR3: CASSENVGGNNEQFF

V: TRBV10-3
D: -
size: -
J: TRBJ2-7
DNA: TGTGCCATCAGTGAGGGGGACGAGCAGTACTTC
CDR3: CAISEGDEQYF

V: TRBV6-1
D: -
size: -
J: TRBJ1-2
DNA: TGTGCCAGCAGTGGAGGGTCCCAGGGCTACACCTTC
CDR3: CASSGGSQGYTF

V: TRBV18
D: TRBD1
size: -
J: TRBJ2-2
DNA: TGTGCCAGCTCACCCGGGACAGGGAGGACCGGGGAGCTGTTTTTT
CDR3: CASSPGTGRTGELFF

V: TRBV4-1
D: -
size: -
J: TRBJ2-4
DNA: TGCGCCAGCAGCGCCACAGGGCGCGGGGCCAAAAACATTCAGTACTTC
CDR3: CASSATGRGAKNIQYF

V: TRBV6-5
D: TRBD2
size: -
J: TRBJ2-2
DNA: TGTGCCAGCAGTTCTTGGGGGGGATCGAACACCGGGGAGCTGTTTTTT
CDR3: CASSSWGGSNTGELFF

V: TRBV7-2
D: -
size: once
J: TRBJ2-3
DNA: TGTGCCGCGGTCCTACGCCATCGGGATACGCAGTATTTT
CDR3: CAAVLRHRDTQYF